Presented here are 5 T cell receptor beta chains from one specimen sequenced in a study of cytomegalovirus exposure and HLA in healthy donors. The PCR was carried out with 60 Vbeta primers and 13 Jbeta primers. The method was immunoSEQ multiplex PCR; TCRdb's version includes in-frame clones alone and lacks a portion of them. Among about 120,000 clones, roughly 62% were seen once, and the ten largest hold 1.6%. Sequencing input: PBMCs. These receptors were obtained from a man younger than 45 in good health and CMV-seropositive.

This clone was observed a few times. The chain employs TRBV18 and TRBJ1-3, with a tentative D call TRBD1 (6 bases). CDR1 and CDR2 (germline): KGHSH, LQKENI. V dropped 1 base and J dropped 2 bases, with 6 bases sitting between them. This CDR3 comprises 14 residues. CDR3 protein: CASSPQGAGNTIYF. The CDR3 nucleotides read TGTGCCAGCTCACCACAGGGGGCTGGAAACACCATATATTTT.

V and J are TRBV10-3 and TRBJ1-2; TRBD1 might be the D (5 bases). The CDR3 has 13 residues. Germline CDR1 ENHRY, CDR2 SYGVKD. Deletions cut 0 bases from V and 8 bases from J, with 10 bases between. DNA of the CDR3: TGTGCCATCAGTGAGTCCAACAGGTACGGCTACACCTTC. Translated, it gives CAISESNRYGYTF.

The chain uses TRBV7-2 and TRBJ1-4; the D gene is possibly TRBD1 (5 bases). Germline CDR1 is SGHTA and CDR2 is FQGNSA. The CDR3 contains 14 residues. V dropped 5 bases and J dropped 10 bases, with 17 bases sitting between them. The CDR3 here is CASSRGTGEGKLFF. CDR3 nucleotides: TGTGCCAGCAGCCGGGGGACCGGTGAGGGAAAACTGTTTTTT.

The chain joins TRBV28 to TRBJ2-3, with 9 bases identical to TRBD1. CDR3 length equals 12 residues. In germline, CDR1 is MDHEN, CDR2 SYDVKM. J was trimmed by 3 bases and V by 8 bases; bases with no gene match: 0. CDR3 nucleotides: TGTGCCAGCGGGACAGGGACAGATACGCAGTATTTT. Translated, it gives CASGTGTDTQYF.

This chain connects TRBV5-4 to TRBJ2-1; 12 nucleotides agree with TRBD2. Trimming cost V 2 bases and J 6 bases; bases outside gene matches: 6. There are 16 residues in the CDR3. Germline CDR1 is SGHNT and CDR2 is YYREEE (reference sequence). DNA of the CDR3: TGTGCCAGCAGCTTATTGGCGGGACTAGCGGGCAATGAGCAGTTCTTC. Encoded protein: CASSLLAGLAGNEQFF.